This paragraph reports one T cell receptor (beta chain). Its antigen is unidentified. The authors split each subset's genomic DNA evenly across several immunoSEQ plates. Using immunoSEQ multiplex PCR, the repertoire was profiled, and TCRdb retains in-frame clones only, with some absent. The sample records roughly 2 million clones, roughly 94% being singletons. This sample was included in a study of shared clonotypes between healthy human individuals. Study overall: Used for every donor were three CD4 naive, three CD4 memory, two CD8 naive and one CD8 memory plate. Study results and caveats: Having only a few donors restricted how much genetic and exposure-history diversity was captured. Relative to memory subsets, naive subsets generally showed larger estimated richness.

Specimen: naive CD4+ T cells sorted from blood. As to subset: CD45RA+ positively selected. This TCR was recovered from a man aged 18 to 30 in good health.

The DNA for the CDR3 is TGTGCCAGCACCCCCACAGGGCGGGGGACTGAAGCTTTCTTT. Translating it yields CASTPTGRGTEAFF. The chain combines TRBV6-5 with TRBJ1-1, with a weak D call TRBD1 (6 bases). V was shortened by 7 bases and J by 5 bases, with 17 bases between the two germline ends. Germline-derived CDR1 and CDR2 are MNHEY and SVGAGI. This CDR3 is 14 amino acids long.